Listed below are T cell receptor beta chains from one sample, sequenced in a study of cytotoxic CD8 clonotypes in ibrutinib-treated CLL. The repertoire was sequenced with immunoSEQ multiplex PCR; TCRdb's copy has only in-frame clones and lacks some. Of approximately 60,000 clones in the sample, around 60% were seen once. The sequenced sample was PBMCs, obtained after 24 months of ibrutinib treatment. All receptors derive from a human donor with chronic lymphocytic leukemia. The conserved cysteine and the conserved F or W are not part of the CDR3 here. Fields, in order: V gene, CDR3 length, clone size, J gene, CDR3 protein. Clone sizes are given selectively: once, few, many, or a class where the clone is expanded.

v_call: TRBV28
cdr3_length: 13
clone_size: -
j_call: TRBJ1-2
cdr3_aa: ASSLSGQGVDGYT

v_call: TRBV6-1
cdr3_length: 10
clone_size: few
j_call: TRBJ2-1
cdr3_aa: ASSGGGNEQF

v_call: TRBV5-6
cdr3_length: 13
clone_size: many
j_call: TRBJ2-7
cdr3_aa: ASSERGRKGYEQY

v_call: TRBV5-1
cdr3_length: 13
clone_size: -
j_call: TRBJ2-3
cdr3_aa: ASSPWAFNTDTQY

v_call: TRBV6-1
cdr3_length: 13
clone_size: -
j_call: TRBJ1-2
cdr3_aa: ASSNRGAESNGYT

v_call: TRBV13
cdr3_length: 11
clone_size: -
j_call: TRBJ2-5
cdr3_aa: ASSLKAEETQY

v_call: TRBV16
cdr3_length: 14
clone_size: few
j_call: TRBJ1-2
cdr3_aa: ASSQRWQAGNYGYT

v_call: TRBV5-4
cdr3_length: 11
clone_size: few
j_call: TRBJ2-2
cdr3_aa: ASSLVQAGELF

v_call: TRBV4-1
cdr3_length: 14
clone_size: -
j_call: TRBJ2-5
cdr3_aa: ASSQHERGAKETQY

v_call: TRBV5-6
cdr3_length: 12
clone_size: few
j_call: TRBJ2-7
cdr3_aa: ASSFGDSRYEQY

v_call: TRBV11-2
cdr3_length: 11
clone_size: few
j_call: TRBJ2-5
cdr3_aa: ASSLNSGETQY

v_call: TRBV28
cdr3_length: 12
clone_size: few
j_call: TRBJ1-2
cdr3_aa: ASISLASNYGYT

v_call: TRBV19
cdr3_length: 11
clone_size: -
j_call: TRBJ1-2
cdr3_aa: ASSITILRGYT

v_call: TRBV2
cdr3_length: 13
clone_size: -
j_call: TRBJ1-6
cdr3_aa: ASSEQTVGGSPLH

v_call: TRBV18
cdr3_length: 12
clone_size: -
j_call: TRBJ1-2
cdr3_aa: ASLGEQGDYGYT

v_call: TRBV4-1
cdr3_length: 13
clone_size: once
j_call: TRBJ2-2
cdr3_aa: ASSHQRLNTGELF

v_call: TRBV14
cdr3_length: 14
clone_size: -
j_call: TRBJ2-7
cdr3_aa: ASSHPGTSTRNEQY

v_call: TRBV6-5
cdr3_length: 13
clone_size: -
j_call: TRBJ1-3
cdr3_aa: ASRDRTGSGNTIY

v_call: TRBV5-1
cdr3_length: 12
clone_size: few
j_call: TRBJ2-2
cdr3_aa: ASSLTFDTGELF

v_call: TRBV27
cdr3_length: 13
clone_size: few
j_call: TRBJ2-1
cdr3_aa: ASSLRALNFGEQF

v_call: TRBV6-5
cdr3_length: 9
clone_size: -
j_call: TRBJ2-1
cdr3_aa: ASSSLGEQF

v_call: TRBV7-6
cdr3_length: 13
clone_size: -
j_call: TRBJ2-7
cdr3_aa: ASSLAGVGPSEQY

v_call: TRBV6-5
cdr3_length: 10
clone_size: -
j_call: TRBJ2-5
cdr3_aa: ASSHRKETQY

v_call: TRBV20-1
cdr3_length: 8
clone_size: many
j_call: TRBJ2-7
cdr3_aa: SAGSVEQY

v_call: TRBV14
cdr3_length: 11
clone_size: once
j_call: TRBJ2-5
cdr3_aa: ASSQRNRETQY